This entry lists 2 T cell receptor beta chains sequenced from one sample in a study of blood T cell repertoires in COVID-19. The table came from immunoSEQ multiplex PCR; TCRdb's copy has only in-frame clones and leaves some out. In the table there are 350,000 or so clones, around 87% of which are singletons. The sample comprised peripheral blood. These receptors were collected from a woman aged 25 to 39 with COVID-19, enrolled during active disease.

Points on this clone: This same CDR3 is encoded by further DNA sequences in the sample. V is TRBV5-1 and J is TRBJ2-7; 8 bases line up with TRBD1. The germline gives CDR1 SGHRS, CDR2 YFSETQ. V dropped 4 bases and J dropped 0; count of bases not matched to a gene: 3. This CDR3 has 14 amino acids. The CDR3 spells CASSPGQGSYEQYF. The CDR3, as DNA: TGCGCCAGCAGCCCCGGACAGGGCTCCTACGAGCAGTACTTC.

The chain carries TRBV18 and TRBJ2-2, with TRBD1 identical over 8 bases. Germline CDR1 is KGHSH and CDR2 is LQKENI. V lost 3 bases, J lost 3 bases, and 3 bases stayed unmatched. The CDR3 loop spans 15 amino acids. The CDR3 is CASSPDRAHTGELFF. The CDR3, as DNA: TGTGCCAGCTCACCGGACAGGGCGCACACCGGGGAGCTGTTTTTT. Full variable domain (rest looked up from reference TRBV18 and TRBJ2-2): NAGVMQNPRHLVRRRGQEARLRCSPMKGHSHVYWYRQLPEEGLKFMVYLQKENIIDESGMPKERFSAEFPKEGPSILRIQQVVRGDSAAYFCASSPDRAHTGELFFGEGSRLTVL.